This passage covers 32 T cell receptor beta chains from one sample sequenced in a study of T cells after yellow fever vaccination. TCRdb redid the calling of the 5' RACE reads with MiXCR, one entry per CDR3 protein. This sample has 300,000 to 400,000 distinct CDR3 sequences; 12% occur once, and the top ten carry 3% to 4%. The input for sequencing was CD4+ T cells sorted from PBMCs, taken 15 days after the yellow fever booster vaccination. The receptors shown here come from a man between 18 and 35 years old who received the YFV17D yellow fever vaccine.

Ten or more counts support this clonotype. This sequence joins TRBV2 and TRBJ2-2; no definite D call. The CDR3 is 16 amino acids. The V end lost 2 bases, the J end lost 4 bases, and 14 bases lay between the germline ends. Per germline, CDR1 SNHLY and CDR2 FYNNEI. CDR3 in DNA: TGTGCCAGCAGTGAAATCCCCCCGTATAGCACCGGGGAGCTGTTTTTT. Protein product: CASSEIPPYSTGELFF.

This clonotype was counted ten times or more. The chain carries TRBV7-7 and TRBJ2-1, with 9 bases fitting TRBD1. With 5 bases clipped from V and 7 bases from J, the junction kept 3 bases outside the gene matches. Germline CDR1 is SSHAT and CDR2 is FNYEAQ (reference sequence). The CDR3 runs 13 residues. The chain's CDR3 is CASSRDRENEQFF. For the CDR3, the DNA is TGTGCCAGCAGCCGGGACAGGGAAAATGAGCAGTTCTTC.

The chain combines TRBV10-3 with TRBJ2-3; 7 nucleotides line up with TRBD1. Per the germline V gene, CDR1 is ENHRY and CDR2 is SYGVKD. The CDR3 has 13 residues. Trimming took 11 bases from V and 2 from J; bases not matched to a gene: 7. CDR3 sequence (DNA): TGTGCCGTCACGACAGGGTCCACAGATACGCAGTATTTT. As protein: CAVTTGSTDTQYF.

This clonotype has a handful of counts. V is TRBV7-2 and J is TRBJ2-4; 12 bases align to TRBD2. The CDR3 sequence is 16 residues long. Germline assignment: CDR1 SGHTA and CDR2 FQGNSA. The V gene end was trimmed by 7 bases and the J gene end by 7 bases; junction bases not matched to a gene: 11. DNA for the CDR3: TGTGCCAGCATCAAAGACCTAGCGGGGGGGCAGAACATTCAGTACTTC. As protein: CASIKDLAGGQNIQYF.

This clonotype was observed a few times. The chain couples TRBV5-1 to TRBJ2-3; 7 bases map to TRBD2. The CDR3 runs 14 residues. Germline V gives CDR1 SGHRS, CDR2 YFSETQ. V gave up 4 bases and J gave up 2 bases; unmatched junction bases: 4. The CDR3 here is CASSAGTNTDTQYF. CDR3 nucleotide sequence: TGCGCCAGCAGCGCCGGGACTAACACAGATACGCAGTATTTT.

The J gene is TRBJ2-2, the V gene TRBV6-2 or TRBV6-3; D is undetermined. Germline CDR1 and CDR2: MNHEY and SVGEGT. V was clipped by 8 bases and J by 6 bases, with 16 bases between them. CDR3 size: 14 residues. CDR3: CASRFHPQAGELFF. The CDR3 bases are TGTGCCAGCCGATTCCATCCCCAGGCCGGGGAGCTGTTTTTT.

The chain carries TRBV6-5 and TRBJ2-4; D is unclear. Germline V gene data show CDR1 as MNHEY and CDR2 as SVGAGI. This CDR3 region has 15 residues. V lost 5 bases, J lost 0 bases, and 11 bases lay in between. The CDR3, as DNA: TGTGCCAGCAGTCCCGGAGCTATAGCCAAAAACATTCAGTACTTC. It codes for CASSPGAIAKNIQYF.

This clonotype was counted between two and nine times. The rearrangement joins TRBV5-6 to TRBJ2-7; possibly TRBD1 for D (6 bases). Germline V gene sequence: CDR1 SGHDT, CDR2 YYEEEE. CDR3 length equals 16 residues. Trimming removed 0 bases at V and 4 bases at J, with 17 bases between. The CDR3 coding sequence is TGTGCCAGCAGCTTGGGTCCGGGACAAGGGTGGTACGAGCAGTACGTC. It is translated as CASSLGPGQGWYEQYV.

V gene TRBV30 combines with J gene TRBJ2-7; 8 bases line up with TRBD1. V gave up 5 bases and J gave up 1 base; unmatched junction bases: 10. Per the germline V gene, CDR1 is GTSNPN and CDR2 is SVGIG (reference sequence). The CDR3 has 15 residues. The CDR3 protein is CAWGSGQGASYEQYF. The CDR3 DNA reads as TGTGCCTGGGGATCCGGACAGGGAGCTTCCTACGAGCAGTACTTC.

This clonotype was picked up many times. This chain uses TRBV20-1 with TRBJ2-1; TRBD2 agrees at 9 bases. Per the germline V gene, CDR1 is DFQATT and CDR2 is SNEGSKA (reference sequence). The CDR3 is made up of 15 amino acids. Germline trimming cut 6 bases from V and 5 bases from J; bases unmatched to any gene: 11. This chain's CDR3 is CSAPVAGDRDNEQFF. CDR3 in DNA: TGCAGTGCGCCAGTAGCGGGGGATCGTGACAATGAGCAGTTCTTC.

The gene calls are TRBV6-6 and TRBJ2-3; D is possibly TRBD2 (6 bases). Between the trimmed V and J ends, which lost 4 bases and 2 bases, there was a span of 16 bases. This CDR3 spans 16 amino acids. The germline CDR1 and CDR2 sequences are MNHNY and SVGAGI (reference sequence). As DNA, the CDR3 is TGTGCCAGCAGTTGGGGCCCCGCGGGGTCCACAGATACGCAGTATTTT. This sequence encodes CASSWGPAGSTDTQYF.

The rearrangement links TRBV4-3 to TRBJ2-3, with D possibly called TRBD1 or TRBD2 (6 bases each). CDR1 and CDR2 (germline): LGHNA, YSLEER. V gave up 0 bases and J gave up 3 bases, with 13 bases separating them. There are 16 residues in the CDR3. CDR3 loop: CASSQERGARTDTQYF. CDR3 sequence (DNA): TGCGCCAGCAGCCAAGAGAGGGGGGCTCGGACAGATACGCAGTATTTT.

This clonotype was seen at least ten times. As DNA, the CDR3 is TGTGCCAGCAGCCCCGACAGGGGCAATCAGCCCCAGCATTTT. This codes for CASSPDRGNQPQHF. The rearrangement uses TRBV3-1 and TRBJ1-5, with 7 bases aligning to TRBD1. The CDR3 is made up of 14 amino acids. V shed 4 bases, J shed 2 bases, and the junction held 2 bases outside the gene matches. CDR1 and CDR2 (germline): LGHDT, YNNKEL (reference sequence).

This clonotype occurred a few times. The chain links TRBV7-2 to TRBJ2-3; D is uncertain. The CDR3 contains 15 residues. The germline gives CDR1 SGHTA, CDR2 FQGNSA. With 4 bases removed from V and 0 bases from J, the gap between germline ends came to 11 bases. CDR3 loop: CASSSHVSSTDTQYF. CDR3 DNA sequence: TGTGCCAGCAGCTCCCATGTCTCTAGCACAGATACGCAGTATTTT. The entire variable domain, with the rest obtained from reference TRBV7-2 and TRBJ2-3, is as follows: GAGVSQSPSNKVTEKGKDVELRCDPISGHTALYWYRQSLGQGLEFLIYFQGNSAPDKSGLPSDRFSAERTGGSVSTLTIQRTQQEDSAVYLCASSSHVSSTDTQYFGPGTRLTVL.

The sample holds a few counts of this clonotype. V usage is TRBV12-3 or TRBV12-4 and J usage is TRBJ2-3, with 10 bases matching TRBD2. V lost 1 base, J lost 6 bases, and 19 bases stayed unmatched. CDR3 size: 20 residues. CDR3 nucleotides: TGTGCCAGCAGTTTAGGGCGCAGGGGGCTAGCGGGGGACCGTCGGGATACGCAGTATTTT. Translating gives CASSLGRRGLAGDRRDTQYF.

The rearrangement uses TRBV6-1 and TRBJ2-1, with TRBD2 matching 9 bases. V shed 6 bases, J shed 9 bases, and the junction held 6 bases outside the gene matches. CDR3 length equals 13 residues. The germline V gene encodes CDR1 MNHNS and CDR2 SASEGT. In nucleotides, the CDR3 is TGTGCCAGCAGCCGCGGGGGGGCCATTGAGCAGTTCTTC. Its translation is CASSRGGAIEQFF.

The chain is built from TRBV18 and TRBJ1-1; 9 nucleotides align to TRBD1. CDR1 and CDR2 from the germline V gene are KGHSH and LQKENI. The V segment lost 3 bases and the J segment 12 bases; nucleotides outside the gene matches: 14. The CDR3 extends over 15 amino acids. The CDR3 loop is CASSPTQVTGGLTFF. In DNA form, the CDR3 reads TGTGCCAGCTCACCCACACAAGTGACAGGGGGTCTAACTTTCTTT.

J is TRBJ2-1 and V is TRBV12-3 or TRBV12-4, with D perhaps assigned TRBD1 or TRBD2 (6 bases each). This CDR3 comprises 15 residues. The V end was cut by 6 bases, the J end by 4 bases, with 16 bases between. The CDR3 nucleotides are TGTGCCAGCAGCTGGAGGGGGATGGGGTACAATGAGCAGTTCTTC. This sequence encodes CASSWRGMGYNEQFF.

This clonotype was observed a handful of times. The chain combines TRBV12-3 or TRBV12-4 with TRBJ1-4, with 8 bases aligning to TRBD1. V was clipped by 1 base and J by 2 bases; unmatched bases: 9. CDR3 length: 18 residues. The CDR3 here is CASSLGTGWESTNEKLFF. The CDR3 DNA is TGTGCCAGCAGTTTAGGGACAGGGTGGGAGTCGACTAATGAAAAACTGTTTTTT.

CDR3 sequence (DNA): TGTGCCAGCAGCTCCGCTACCCGACAGGGGGCGAGAGTTGAAGCTTTCTTT. This translates into CASSSATRQGARVEAFF. The chain joins TRBV7-9 to TRBJ1-1, with 10 bases aligning to TRBD1. Germline CDR1 and CDR2: SEHNR and FQNEAQ (reference sequence). Losses at the gene ends were 4 bases for V and 7 bases for J; bases not matched to a gene: 15. The length of the CDR3 is 17 residues.

This clonotype has a handful of counts. The chain joins TRBV2 to TRBJ2-5; D possibly corresponds to TRBD1 (6 bases). Per germline, CDR1 SNHLY and CDR2 FYNNEI. Trimming left V 4 bases short and J 3 bases short, with 9 bases between. The CDR3 is made up of 13 amino acids. The DNA for the CDR3 is TGTGCCAGCAGTGCGGACAGAAAAGAGACCCAGTACTTC. It is translated as CASSADRKETQYF.

The V and J genes are TRBV12-3 or TRBV12-4 and TRBJ2-7, with D possibly matching TRBD1 (5 bases). The CDR3 covers 15 residues. The germline V and J ends were trimmed by 1 base and 4 bases, with 14 bases remaining between them. The chain's CDR3 is CASSLGTLRIYEQYV. The CDR3 DNA is TGTGCCAGCAGTTTAGGGACACTCCGTATATACGAGCAGTACGTC.

V usage is TRBV19 and J usage is TRBJ1-1, with D perhaps TRBD1 (5 bases). Trimming left V 6 bases short and J 2 bases short, with 19 bases between. The germline V gene encodes CDR1 LNHDA and CDR2 SQIVND (reference sequence). This CDR3 has 16 amino acids. DNA of the CDR3: TGTGCCAGTAGCCCACCCTGGGGGGTAGGAAACACTGAAGCTTTCTTT. Protein product: CASSPPWGVGNTEAFF.

The CDR3 loop reads CASSLITIKHTQYF. For the CDR3, the DNA is TGTGCCAGCAGCTTGATAACGATTAAGCATACGCAGTATTTT. The V gene is TRBV5-6, the J gene TRBJ2-3; D unresolved. Germline CDR1 and CDR2: SGHDT and YYEEEE. The CDR3 is 14 amino acids. V dropped 1 base and J dropped 7 bases, with 13 bases sitting between them.

The table lists this clonotype with a few counts. The rearrangement joins TRBV5-1 to TRBJ1-1; D might be TRBD1 (5 bases). This CDR3 contains 14 residues. Germline-derived CDR1 and CDR2 are SGHRS and YFSETQ. V was trimmed by 0 bases and J by 4 bases, leaving 10 bases between them. CDR3 DNA: TGCGCCAGCAGCTTGGTAGCAGGGACCACTGAAGCTTTCTTT. It codes for CASSLVAGTTEAFF.

This clonotype came up many times. The chain has TRBV29-1 and TRBJ2-5, with TRBD1 identical over 10 bases. The germline CDR1 and CDR2 sequences are SQVTM and ANQGSEA. The CDR3 totals 12 residues. V lost 8 bases, J lost 7 bases, and 7 bases stayed unmatched. The CDR3 nucleotides are TGCAGCCAAGGGACAGGGGTTGGGACCCAGTACTTC. Its protein product is CSQGTGVGTQYF. The full variable domain, with the rest looked up from reference TRBV29-1 and TRBJ2-5, is SAVISQKPSRDICQRGTSLTIQCQVDSQVTMMFWYRQQPGQSLTLIATANQGSEATYESGFVIDKFPISRPNLTFSTLTVSNMSPEDSSIYLCSQGTGVGTQYFGPGTRLLVL.

In its sample, this clonotype was seen a few times. V and J are TRBV20-1 and TRBJ1-1; D is undetermined. The V end lost 3 bases, the J end lost 1 base, and 6 bases lay between the germline ends. Germline V gene data show CDR1 as DFQATT and CDR2 as SNEGSKA (reference sequence). The CDR3 length is 12 residues. The chain's CDR3 is CSASEGNTEAFF. In DNA, the CDR3 is TGCAGTGCTAGTGAAGGGAACACTGAAGCTTTCTTT.

The sample holds a few counts of this clonotype. The chain is built from TRBV20-1 and TRBJ2-7; 12 nucleotides match TRBD1. This CDR3 has 15 amino acids. V lost 1 base to trimming and J lost 6 bases; unmatched junction nucleotides: 7. From germline, CDR1 is DFQATT and CDR2 SNEGSKA (reference sequence). CDR3 in DNA: TGCAGTGCTAGAGCACCGGGACAGGGGGCGCCCGAGCAGTACTTC. Protein product: CSARAPGQGAPEQYF.

The genes are TRBV4-1 and TRBJ2-5; 12 positions agree with TRBD2. V lost 1 base and J lost 9; bases outside the gene matches: 9. The germline V gene encodes CDR1 MGHRA and CDR2 YSYEKL. This CDR3 spans 16 amino acids. CDR3 sequence reads: CASSQGLAGGAPAQYF. The CDR3 DNA reads as TGCGCCAGCAGCCAAGGTCTAGCGGGGGGGGCTCCGGCCCAGTACTTC.

This clonotype has only a few counts. This chain links TRBV7-2 with TRBJ2-3; D unresolved. This CDR3 comprises 13 residues. The V end was cut by 8 bases, the J end by 2 bases, with 11 bases between. CDR1 and CDR2 from the germline V gene are SGHTA and FQGNSA. The CDR3 sequence is CASRAVLTDTQYF. The CDR3 nucleotides are TGTGCCAGCCGGGCGGTCCTCACAGATACGCAGTATTTT.

V usage is TRBV7-2 and J usage is TRBJ1-5; the D gene is possibly TRBD1 (5 bases). The CDR3 has 14 residues. Germline V CDR1 and CDR2: SGHTA, FQGNSA. Trimming took 5 bases from V and 7 from J, leaving 15 bases between them. This CDR3 is CASSLSGPGQPQHF. The DNA of the CDR3 is TGTGCCAGCAGCCTATCAGGGCCAGGGCAGCCCCAGCATTTT.

This clonotype showed up many times. This rearrangement joins TRBV12-3 or TRBV12-4 to TRBJ1-5; no clear D. CDR3 size: 13 residues. V was cut by 9 bases and J by 0 bases, with 9 bases left in between. The CDR3 spells CASTPYSNQPQHF. CDR3 bases: TGTGCCAGTACACCTTATAGCAATCAGCCCCAGCATTTT.